These 11 T cell receptor beta chains originate from one sample sequenced in a study of Ad26.COV2.S vaccination and SARS-CoV-2 variants. Repertoires were generated with immunoSEQ multiplex PCR, while TCRdb's copy carries only in-frame clones and drops some. Here the sample spans roughly 380,000 clones, roughly 91% being singletons. Treatment reported: some 19 received Ad26.COV2.S at low or high dose, single or two shots; a few received placebo; per-sample allocation not given. Sampling occurred on day 63 after the first vaccine or placebo injection. Specimen: peripheral blood, collected in a trial of Ad26.COV2.S vaccine versus placebo. These receptors were collected from a person aged 18-65 years who received the Ad26.COV2.S COVID-19 vaccine or a placebo.

The chain combines TRBV25-1 with TRBJ1-1; the match to TRBD1 covers 7 bases. The V gene's germline CDR1 is MGHDK and CDR2 SYGVNS. V lost 4 bases to trimming and J lost 11 bases; unmatched junction nucleotides: 13. This CDR3 has 14 residues. CDR3: CASSGLTGSIPAFF. CDR3 coding DNA: TGTGCCAGCAGTGGATTGACAGGGTCAATTCCGGCTTTCTTT.

The chain links TRBV10-3 to TRBJ1-2; 9 nucleotides line up with TRBD1. The germline V gene has CDR1 ENHRY and CDR2 SYGVKD. This CDR3 comprises 13 residues. With V trimmed by 2 bases and J by 8 bases, 3 bases remained unmatched. The CDR3 region is CAISEGQGWGYTF. The CDR3 DNA sequence: TGTGCCATCAGTGAGGGACAGGGGTGGGGCTACACCTTC.

The V and J genes are TRBV30 and TRBJ1-1; D is uncertain. This CDR3 comprises 11 residues. Trimming cost V 0 bases and J 8 bases, with 7 bases left between them. CDR1 and CDR2 from the germline V gene are GTSNPN and SVGIG (reference sequence). CDR3 amino acids: CAWSVQGEAFF. The CDR3 coding sequence is TGTGCCTGGAGTGTACAAGGGGAAGCTTTCTTT.

The rearrangement uses TRBV7-2 and TRBJ2-3; tentatively, D is TRBD2 (6 bases). The germline CDR1 and CDR2 sequences are SGHTA and FQGNSA. V was pared by 0 bases and J by 2 bases, with 15 bases between. The CDR3 totals 17 residues. CDR3: CASSLAVLRGFTDTQYF. CDR3 sequence (DNA): TGTGCCAGCAGCTTAGCCGTCTTGCGGGGTTTCACAGATACGCAGTATTTT. Full variable domain (remainder filled in from reference TRBV7-2 and TRBJ2-3): GAGVSQSPSNKVTEKGKDVELRCDPISGHTALYWYRQSLGQGLEFLIYFQGNSAPDKSGLPSDRFSAERTGGSVSTLTIQRTQQEDSAVYLCASSLAVLRGFTDTQYFGPGTRLTVL.

The chain joins TRBV19 to TRBJ2-7, with a weak D call TRBD1 (6 bases). V dropped 5 bases and J dropped 0 bases, with 11 bases sitting between them. The CDR3 is made up of 14 amino acids. Germline V gene sequence: CDR1 LNHDA, CDR2 SQIVND (reference sequence). The CDR3 DNA follows: TGTGCCAGTAGTGGGACACCCGACTCCTACGAGCAGTACTTC. This sequence encodes CASSGTPDSYEQYF.

The genes are TRBV9 and TRBJ2-1, with 9 bases fitting TRBD2. The CDR3 contains 15 residues. V lost 4 bases to trimming and J lost 4 bases; unmatched junction nucleotides: 6. In germline, CDR1 is SGDLS, CDR2 YYNGEE. The CDR3 reads CASSQGGLAYNEQFF. CDR3 DNA sequence: TGTGCCAGCAGCCAAGGGGGACTAGCTTACAATGAGCAGTTCTTC.

V is TRBV5-1 and J is TRBJ1-4; 7 nucleotides agree with TRBD1. The length of the CDR3 is 16 residues. Germline trimming cut 3 bases from V and 2 bases from J; bases unmatched to any gene: 7. Germline V gene lookup returns CDR1 SGHRS and CDR2 YFSETQ. The CDR3 coding sequence is TGCGCCAGCAGCTCGGGACAGTCCTGGACTAATGAAAAACTGTTTTTT. It specifies CASSSGQSWTNEKLFF. Full variable domain (remainder filled in from reference TRBV5-1 and TRBJ1-4): KAGVTQTPRYLIKTRGQQVTLSCSPISGHRSVSWYQQTPGQGLQFLFEYFSETQRNKGNFPGRFSGRQFSNSRSEMNVSTLELGDSALYLCASSSGQSWTNEKLFFGSGTQLSVL.

Only a few counts were recorded for this clone. The chain joins TRBV9 to TRBJ2-7; D may be TRBD1 or TRBD2 (5 bases each). The germline CDR1 and CDR2 sequences are SGDLS and YYNGEE. Between the trimmed V and J ends, which lost 0 bases and 0 bases, there was a span of 10 bases. This CDR3 is 15 amino acids long. The CDR3 DNA follows: TGTGCCAGCAGCGTAGAGGGGACCTCCTCCTACGAGCAGTACTTC. Translated: CASSVEGTSSYEQYF.

The table lists this clone with a count of one. V usage is TRBV7-2 and J usage is TRBJ1-1; no definite D call. V was clipped by 1 base and J by 1 base, with 7 bases between them. This CDR3 has 14 residues. The germline V gene has CDR1 SGHTA and CDR2 FQGNSA. This CDR3 is CASSLGYQNTEAFF. In DNA, the CDR3 is TGTGCCAGCAGCTTAGGGTACCAGAACACTGAAGCTTTCTTT.

The rearrangement links TRBV12-5 to TRBJ2-7; D is unclear. The germline V gene encodes CDR1 LGHNT and CDR2 FRNRAP. The V end lost 2 bases, the J end lost 3 bases, and 8 bases lay between the germline ends. The CDR3 loop spans 13 amino acids. CDR3 region: CASGLLEYYEQYF. The CDR3 nucleotides are TGTGCTAGTGGTTTGTTGGAGTACTACGAGCAGTACTTC. Full variable domain (missing parts from reference TRBV12-5 and TRBJ2-7): DARVTQTPRHKVTEMGQEVTMRCQPILGHNTVFWYRQTMMQGLELLAYFRNRAPLDDSGMPKDRFSAEMPDATLATLKIQPSEPRDSAVYFCASGLLEYYEQYFGPGTRLTVT.

The chain joins TRBV27 to TRBJ2-7; no clear D. Trimming shortened V by 2 bases and J by 7 bases, and 9 bases separated the two germline ends. The CDR3 length is 12 residues. Germline values: CDR1 MNHEY, CDR2 SMNVEV (reference sequence). The CDR3 DNA follows: TGTGCCAGCAGTTTAACTGGCGGAGAGCAGTACTTC. Its translation is CASSLTGGEQYF.